These 25 T cell receptor beta chains came from one sample sequenced in a study of Tregs in tolerant kidney transplant recipients. Profiling relied on immunoSEQ multiplex PCR, and the TCRdb table lists in-frame clones only, not all of them. The sample has 50,000 or so clones; roughly nine tenths are singletons. The nonmyeloablative bone marrow transplants came from related graft donors, with transient mixed chimerism. The sequencing here drew on CD8+ T cells from blood (PBMCs), taken 24 months after the transplant. The receptor set was obtained from a human patient who received a combined kidney and bone marrow transplant. Some of these T cells may belong to the graft donor.

The V gene is TRBV6-5, the J gene TRBJ2-7; TRBD2 aligns across 11 bases. CDR1 is MNHEY, CDR2 SVGAGI, per germline. The CDR3 extends over 12 amino acids. J gave up 4 bases and V 9 bases, and 2 bases lay outside the gene matches. CDR3 loop: CASGTSGYEQYF. The CDR3, as DNA: TGTGCCAGTGGGACTAGCGGATACGAGCAGTACTTC.

This clone was detected once. V and J are TRBV15 and TRBJ2-1, with 7 bases identical to TRBD2. V lost 1 base, J lost 8 bases, and 5 bases stayed unmatched. Germline V gives CDR1 LNHNV, CDR2 YYDKDF (reference sequence). The CDR3 sequence is 14 residues long. In DNA form, the CDR3 reads TGTGCCACCAGCAGAGGGGGGGGAGAGGATGAGCAGTTCTTC. Its protein product is CATSRGGGEDEQFF.

The CDR3 DNA reads TGTGCCAGCAGCTTAGGAGTGGGACAGTCCTCCTACGAGCAGTACTTC. Amino acids: CASSLGVGQSSYEQYF. The V call is TRBV7-9, the J call TRBJ2-5, with TRBD1 matching over 7 bases. Gene TRBJ2-7 matches the end of the DNA better, so the J call may be wrong. The germline V gene has CDR1 SEHNR and CDR2 FQNEAQ (reference sequence). The CDR3 consists of 16 residues.

V is TRBV9 and J is TRBJ2-7; D remains unclear. V shed 0 bases and J shed 2 bases, with 9 bases lying between them. The CDR3 runs 14 residues. Germline CDR1 and CDR2: SGDLS and YYNGEE. In nucleotides, the CDR3 is TGTGCCAGCAGCGTAGATTTTACTACCTACGAGCAGTACTTC. Protein: CASSVDFTTYEQYF.

The gene calls are TRBV6-1 and TRBJ1-5, with TRBD1 matching over 7 bases. Germline lookup yields CDR1 MNHNS and CDR2 SASEGT. J was trimmed by 4 bases and V by 5 bases; bases with no gene match: 11. CDR3 length: 16 residues. DNA of the CDR3: TGTGCCAGCAGTAAAGACCAGGGGGGTCTTAATCAGCCCCAGCATTTT. Its protein is CASSKDQGGLNQPQHF.

The chain links TRBV27 to TRBJ1-1; 7 bases agree with TRBD1. Germline lookup yields CDR1 MNHEY and CDR2 SMNVEV (reference sequence). The CDR3 has 14 residues. J lost 5 bases, V lost 2 bases, and 5 bases had no gene match. The CDR3 is CASSLRDSRTEAFF. The DNA for the CDR3 is TGTGCCAGCAGTTTACGGGACAGTCGGACTGAAGCTTTCTTT.

The rearrangement joins TRBV9 to TRBJ2-1, with D possibly being TRBD1 (6 bases). Trimming stripped 4 bases from V and 3 bases from J, with 8 bases between. The CDR3 runs to 13 residues. In germline, CDR1 is SGDLS, CDR2 YYNGEE. As DNA, the CDR3 is TGTGCCAGCAGCCGGACAGACTACAATGAGCAGTTCTTC. Its translation: CASSRTDYNEQFF.

The chain couples TRBV12-1 to TRBJ2-3; the DNA was not used to check the table's D call, TRBD2. TRBV12-1 is annotated as a pseudogene. This CDR3 has 15 amino acids. In nucleotides, the CDR3 is TGTGCCAGCAGCCCACCTTGCGGGGGGGATGTCGCGCAGTATTTT. Protein product: CASSPPCGGDVAQYF.

This rearrangement joins TRBV27 to TRBJ2-7, with D possibly being TRBD2 (5 bases). The CDR3 has 15 residues. Germline V CDR1 and CDR2: MNHEY, SMNVEV (reference sequence). V was clipped by 3 bases and J by 4 bases, with 16 bases between them. The CDR3 sequence: CASSFSSGFNYEQYF. The CDR3 DNA is TGTGCCAGCAGTTTCTCCTCGGGGTTCAATTACGAGCAGTACTTC.

The J gene is TRBJ2-7, the V gene TRBV4-1, with 12 bases matching TRBD2. CDR1 is MGHRA and CDR2 is YSYEKL in the germline V gene. The V gene end was trimmed by 0 bases and the J gene end by 10 bases; junction bases not matched to a gene: 16. This CDR3 region has 18 residues. As DNA, the CDR3 is TGCGCCAGCAGCCAAGATTTAGTCCCGAGACTAGCGGGAGTCTCTCAGTACTTC. Translation: CASSQDLVPRLAGVSQYF.

The CDR3: CASSSPRSSYEQYF. DNA for the CDR3: TGTGCCAGCAGTTCCCCTAGGAGCTCCTACGAGCAGTACTTC. V and J are TRBV27 and TRBJ2-7; D is ambiguous. Deletions cut 4 bases from V and 0 bases from J, with 10 bases between. The CDR3 sequence is 14 residues long. The germline V gene encodes CDR1 MNHEY and CDR2 SMNVEV (reference sequence).

V and J are TRBV27 and TRBJ2-1; TRBD2 agrees at 7 bases. V shed 2 bases and J 5 bases; nucleotides not matched to a gene: 9. The CDR3 has 16 residues. Germline V CDR1 and CDR2: MNHEY, SMNVEV (reference sequence). The CDR3 sequence: CASSLGTGTMNNEQFF. The CDR3 DNA reads TGTGCCAGCAGTTTAGGGACCGGGACTATGAACAATGAGCAGTTCTTC.

This clone was seen once. This sequence joins TRBV2 and TRBJ2-1; 8 nucleotides align to TRBD2. Losses at the gene ends were 7 bases for V and 4 bases for J; bases not matched to a gene: 12. In germline, CDR1 is SNHLY, CDR2 FYNNEI. The CDR3 extends over 16 amino acids. DNA for the CDR3: TGTGCCAGCACCCCCGGGCGGGGGGCCTCGTACAATGAGCAGTTCTTC. Its translation: CASTPGRGASYNEQFF.

V usage is TRBV29-1 and J usage is TRBJ2-3; tentatively, D is TRBD2 (5 bases). The CDR3 sequence is 15 residues long. Trimming took off 0 bases at V and 1 base at J, with 11 bases between the two ends. Germline lookup yields CDR1 SQVTM and CDR2 ANQGSEA. CDR3: CSVEDLGGRTDTQYF. The CDR3 DNA sequence: TGCAGCGTTGAAGATCTGGGCGGGCGCACAGATACGCAGTATTTT.

This clone was seen a single time. The chain carries TRBV11-3 and TRBJ2-7; 12 bases are a match to TRBD2. Germline CDR1 SGHNT, CDR2 YENEEA. This CDR3 comprises 17 residues. The junction had 12 bases not matched to a gene; V was cut back by 2 bases and J by 7 bases. The DNA for the CDR3 is TGTGCCAGCAGCTTAACTGGACTAGCGGGGTCGTGGGGGGAGCAGTACTTC. Amino acids: CASSLTGLAGSWGEQYF.

The rearrangement uses TRBV9 and TRBJ1-1; D not resolved. Per germline, CDR1 SGDLS and CDR2 YYNGEE. The V end lost 4 bases, the J end lost 11 bases, and 18 bases lay between the germline ends. CDR3 length: 13 residues. This chain's CDR3 is CASSPGGDVVAFF. The CDR3 DNA is TGTGCCAGCAGCCCCGGTGGAGATGTGGTCGCTTTCTTT.

The rearrangement links TRBV12-2 to TRBJ1-1; no check of the table's D call, TRBD1, against the DNA was made. TRBV12-2 is annotated as a pseudogene. The CDR3 length is 15 residues. The CDR3 protein is CASRLSTGMNTEAFF. CDR3 nucleotides: TGTGCAAGTCGCTTATCGACAGGGATGAACACTGAAGCTTTCTTT.

In this sample, this clone turned up once. The J gene is TRBJ2-7, the V gene TRBV27; D might be TRBD2 (5 bases). With 6 bases removed from V and 6 bases from J, the gap between germline ends came to 18 bases. There are 14 residues in the CDR3. Germline V gene data show CDR1 as MNHEY and CDR2 as SMNVEV (reference sequence). The CDR3 DNA sequence: TGTGCCAGCAGCAGCCTAAGCCGGGGTTCCGAGCAGTACTTC. Translated: CASSSLSRGSEQYF.

V is TRBV7-9 and J is TRBJ2-7, with D hard to call. CDR1 is SEHNR and CDR2 is FQNEAQ in the germline V gene (reference sequence). The CDR3 totals 11 residues. Trimming removed 4 bases at V and 4 bases at J, with 5 bases between. This CDR3 is CASSSLYEQYF. In nucleotides, the CDR3 is TGTGCCAGCAGCTCCTTGTACGAGCAGTACTTC. The full variable domain, its missing parts supplied by reference TRBV7-9 and TRBJ2-7, is DTGVSQNPRHKITKRGQNVTFRCDPISEHNRLYWYRQTLGQGPEFLTYFQNEAQLEKSRLLSDRFSAERPKGSFSTLEIQRTEQGDSAMYLCASSSLYEQYFGPGTRLTVT.

The V and J genes are TRBV29-1 and TRBJ1-2, with D maybe TRBD1 (5 bases). V lost 5 bases, J lost 5 bases, and 18 bases lay in between. Germline V gene lookup returns CDR1 SQVTM and CDR2 ANQGSEA. This CDR3 is 14 amino acids long. The DNA of the CDR3 is TGCAGCGTTCCCGGATCTCGGACATCATATGGCTACACCTTC. This gives the protein CSVPGSRTSYGYTF.

The chain carries TRBV2 and TRBJ2-1, with 7 bases fitting TRBD2. CDR1 is SNHLY, CDR2 FYNNEI, per germline. The CDR3 totals 14 residues. Trimming took 9 bases from V and 1 from J; bases not matched to a gene: 6. CDR3 sequence: CARKRGGSYNEQFF. CDR3 DNA: TGTGCCAGAAAGCGGGGCGGGTCCTACAATGAGCAGTTCTTC.

This clone was recorded a few times. The chain recombines TRBV4-1 with TRBJ1-3, with a tentative D call TRBD1 (5 bases). Germline CDR1 is MGHRA and CDR2 is YSYEKL. V lost 3 bases, J lost 0 bases, and 9 bases lay in between. The CDR3 consists of 15 residues. The CDR3 nucleotides are TGCGCCAGCAGCCACCGGGGGAGCTCTGGAAACACCATATATTTT. It translates to CASSHRGSSGNTIYF.

The chain employs TRBV4-3 and TRBJ2-5; tentative D call: TRBD2 (6 bases). Germline assignment: CDR1 LGHNA and CDR2 YSLEER. The CDR3 totals 14 residues. Trimming removed 1 base at V and 5 bases at J, with 11 bases between. The DNA of the CDR3 is TGCGCCAGCAGCCAAGGACTAGTTTTTGAGACCCAGTACTTC. Translating gives CASSQGLVFETQYF.

By sample share, this clone is medium-sized. V is TRBV5-5 and J is TRBJ2-7; the match to TRBD2 covers 7 bases. The CDR3 loop spans 15 amino acids. Germline values: CDR1 SGHKS, CDR2 YYEKEE (reference sequence). With V trimmed by 3 bases and J by 3 bases, 9 bases remained unmatched. As DNA, the CDR3 is TGTGCCAGCAGCTCCCCTGGCGGGAGCAACTACGAGCAGTACTTC. Translation gives CASSSPGGSNYEQYF.

This chain connects TRBV5-5 to TRBJ1-2; 12 nucleotides agree with TRBD1. The V gene's germline CDR1 is SGHKS and CDR2 YYEKEE (reference sequence). Trimming removed 5 bases from V and 2 bases from J; junction bases left unmatched: 19. This CDR3 is 20 amino acids long. The CDR3 loop reads CASSLGRTGTGGFTNYGYTF. As DNA, the CDR3 is TGTGCCAGCAGTCTGGGGAGGACCGGGACAGGGGGCTTCACCAACTATGGCTACACCTTC.